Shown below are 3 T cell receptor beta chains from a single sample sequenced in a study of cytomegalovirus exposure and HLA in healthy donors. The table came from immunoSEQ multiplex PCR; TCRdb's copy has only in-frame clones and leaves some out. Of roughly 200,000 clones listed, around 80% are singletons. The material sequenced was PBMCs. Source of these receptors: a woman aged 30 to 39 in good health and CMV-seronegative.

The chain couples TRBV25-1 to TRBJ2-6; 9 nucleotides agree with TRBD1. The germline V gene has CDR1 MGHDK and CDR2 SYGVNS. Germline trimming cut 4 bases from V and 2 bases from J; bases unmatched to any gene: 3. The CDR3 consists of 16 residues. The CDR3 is CASSGRDRAGANVLTF. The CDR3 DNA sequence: TGTGCCAGCAGTGGGCGGGACAGGGCTGGGGCCAACGTCCTGACTTTC.

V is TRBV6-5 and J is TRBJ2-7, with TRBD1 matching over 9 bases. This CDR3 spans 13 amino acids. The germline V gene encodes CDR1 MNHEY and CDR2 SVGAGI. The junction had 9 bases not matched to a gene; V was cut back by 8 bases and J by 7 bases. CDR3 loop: CASRGTGSGEQYF. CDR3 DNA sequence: TGTGCCAGCCGAGGGACAGGGTCAGGGGAGCAGTACTTC.

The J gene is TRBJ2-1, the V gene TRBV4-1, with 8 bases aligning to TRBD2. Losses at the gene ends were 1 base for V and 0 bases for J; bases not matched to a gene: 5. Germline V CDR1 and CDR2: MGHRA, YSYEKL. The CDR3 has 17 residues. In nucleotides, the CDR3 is TGCGCCAGCAGCCAAGGACTAGCGCTGAGCTCCTACAATGAGCAGTTCTTC. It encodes CASSQGLALSSYNEQFF.